This TCR beta chain was recorded in a study of cytomegalovirus exposure and HLA in healthy donors. Study-wide background: There were roughly 110 million unique TCR beta sequences, drawn from some 180 million T cells, in an earlier analysis. Whole-study results and caveats: An analysis done earlier found most TCR beta V segments productive about 87% or about 30% of the time. Whilst most TCR sequences proved rare, a subset of public TCRs occurred across many donors.

Per germline, CDR1 MNHEY and CDR2 SMNVEV (reference sequence). Trimming removed 5 bases from V and 5 bases from J; junction bases left unmatched: 4. The CDR3 loop spans 13 amino acids. Both 60 Vbeta primers and 13 Jbeta primers went into the PCR. Assay: immunoSEQ multiplex PCR; the TCRdb copy retains only in-frame clones and omits some. The data hold under 250,000 clones, with roughly 85% observed a single time. Concerning this clone: Its antigen is still unknown.

The sequenced material came from PBMCs. The chain employs TRBV27 and TRBJ2-7; 9 bases map to TRBD1. The receptor comes from a woman aged 45-59 years in good health and CMV-seronegative. The CDR3 spells CASSDRGGNEQYF. CDR3 coding DNA: TGTGCCAGCAGTGACAGGGGGGGGAACGAGCAGTACTTC.